Below are 32 T cell receptor beta chains sequenced from a single sample in a study of blood T cell repertoires in COVID-19. Sequenced by immunoSEQ multiplex PCR; TCRdb stores in-frame clones only, minus some. The table shows 52,000 or so clones, with over 75% occurring only once. The specimen was peripheral blood. The receptors stem from a human donor in a cohort sampled during active COVID-19.

This clone was observed a single time. The chain joins TRBV30 to TRBJ1-2; possibly TRBD1 for D (6 bases). The ends were cut back, 2 bases at V and 6 bases at J, with 10 bases in the middle. In germline, CDR1 is GTSNPN, CDR2 SVGIG (reference sequence). This CDR3 has 12 amino acids. The CDR3 DNA reads as TGTGCCTGGAGTATACAGGGCCATGGCTACACCTTC. The encoded protein is CAWSIQGHGYTF.

This rearrangement joins TRBV28 to TRBJ2-5, with 7 positions matching TRBD1. Germline values: CDR1 MDHEN, CDR2 SYDVKM. The CDR3 length is 13 residues. With 10 bases clipped from V and 1 base from J, the junction kept 6 bases outside the gene matches. The CDR3 here is CATKDRLQETQYF. For the CDR3, the DNA is TGTGCCACCAAGGACAGGCTCCAAGAGACCCAGTACTTC.

This clone was detected once. The gene calls are TRBV7-2 and TRBJ2-3; D is uncertain. Trimming cost V 1 base and J 4 bases, with 12 bases left between them. Germline CDR1 and CDR2: SGHTA and FQGNSA. The CDR3 totals 15 residues. The CDR3 loop reads CASSLVRSVPDTQYF. DNA of the CDR3: TGTGCCAGCAGCTTAGTACGATCGGTCCCAGATACGCAGTATTTT.

The genes are TRBV5-1 and TRBJ2-1; a possible D gene is TRBD2 (5 bases). The CDR3 consists of 15 residues. Deletions cut 0 bases from V and 2 bases from J, with 9 bases between. Germline V gene lookup returns CDR1 SGHRS and CDR2 YFSETQ. This CDR3 reads CASSLAGVTYNEQFF. The CDR3 nucleotides are TGCGCCAGCAGCTTGGCCGGGGTTACCTACAATGAGCAGTTCTTC.

In DNA form, the CDR3 reads TGCGCCAGCAGCCAACTGGGACAGCCAAACTATGGCTACACCTTC. Its protein product is CASSQLGQPNYGYTF. The chain is built from TRBV4-3 and TRBJ1-2; 7 bases agree with TRBD1. The CDR3 totals 15 residues. The V gene's germline CDR1 is LGHNA and CDR2 YSLEER. V was pared by 2 bases and J by 2 bases, with 5 bases of the junction left unmatched.

The chain carries TRBV19 and TRBJ2-3; 8 bases are a match to TRBD2. V lost 6 bases and J lost 0; bases outside the gene matches: 8. Germline CDR1 and CDR2: LNHDA and SQIVND (reference sequence). The CDR3 has 16 amino acids. The CDR3 DNA is TGTGCCAGTAGCCCCATAGCGGGGACTAGCACAGATACGCAGTATTTT. This codes for CASSPIAGTSTDTQYF.

The chain employs TRBV30 and TRBJ1-1; 8 nucleotides align to TRBD1. With V trimmed by 4 bases and J by 3 bases, 7 bases remained unmatched. CDR3 length: 14 residues. Germline assignment: CDR1 GTSNPN and CDR2 SVGIG (reference sequence). The CDR3 DNA sequence: TGTGCCTGGAACAGGGGGAAGAAATACACTGAAGCTTTCTTT. Translated, it gives CAWNRGKKYTEAFF.

The J gene is TRBJ1-2, the V gene TRBV5-5; 9 nucleotides line up with TRBD1. Germline trimming cut 4 bases from V and 4 bases from J; bases unmatched to any gene: 11. Germline V CDR1 and CDR2: SGHKS, YYEKEE (reference sequence). The CDR3 loop spans 16 amino acids. The CDR3, as DNA: TGTGCCAGCAGCGGTCCTGGGACAGGGAGGGGCTATGGCTACACCTTC. Amino acids: CASSGPGTGRGYGYTF.

V and J are TRBV10-2 and TRBJ2-6; 11 nucleotides line up with TRBD1. V lost 7 bases, J lost 1 base, and 12 bases stayed unmatched. CDR1 and CDR2 from the germline V gene are WSHSY and SAAADI. This CDR3 is 19 amino acids long. The CDR3 DNA is TGCGCCAGCACACCCACGGGGACAGGGGGGGTTTCTGGGGCCAACGTCCTGACTTTC. Amino acid sequence: CASTPTGTGGVSGANVLTF.

V is TRBV25-1 and J is TRBJ2-7; TRBD1 is a possible D gene (6 bases). Germline-derived CDR1 and CDR2 are MGHDK and SYGVNS. The CDR3 length is 14 residues. Trimming took off 6 bases at V and 1 base at J, with 13 bases between the two ends. The CDR3 sequence: CASSPRDTSYEQYF. The CDR3 region has the DNA TGTGCCAGCAGCCCCCGGGACACTTCCTACGAGCAGTACTTC.

The chain carries TRBV7-2 and TRBJ1-5; no clear D gene. Germline V gene data show CDR1 as SGHTA and CDR2 as FQGNSA. V lost 6 bases and J lost 4, with 10 bases in between. The CDR3 contains 13 residues. The CDR3 nucleotides read TGTGCCAGCAGTCCAGAACAGAATCAGCCCCAGCATTTT. Translation gives CASSPEQNQPQHF.

J is TRBJ2-1 and V is TRBV4-3; 9 positions agree with TRBD2. Germline V gives CDR1 LGHNA, CDR2 YSLEER. CDR3 length: 16 amino acids. V lost 0 bases and J lost 2; bases outside the gene matches: 2. Here the CDR3 reads CASSQEGLAAYNEQFF. The CDR3 nucleotides read TGCGCCAGCAGCCAAGAGGGACTAGCCGCCTACAATGAGCAGTTCTTC.

This chain connects TRBV7-2 to TRBJ2-4; 10 positions match TRBD2. With 6 bases clipped from V and 5 bases from J, the junction kept 4 bases outside the gene matches. Germline CDR1 reads SGHTA; CDR2 reads FQGNSA. The CDR3 is 14 amino acids. The CDR3 is CASRSGRGENIQYF. The CDR3, as DNA: TGTGCCAGCAGGAGCGGGAGGGGGGAAAACATTCAGTACTTC.

This clone has only a few counts. The V call is TRBV7-9, the J call TRBJ1-4; weak D call: TRBD1 (6 bases). The CDR3 loop spans 15 amino acids. The germline V gene encodes CDR1 SEHNR and CDR2 FQNEAQ (reference sequence). Trimming removed 3 bases from V and 5 bases from J, with 13 bases in between. CDR3 sequence (DNA): TGTGCCAGCAGCTTTCAGGGGCCTGAAAATGAAAAACTGTTTTTT. It encodes CASSFQGPENEKLFF.

CDR3 in DNA: TGCAGCGGGGGGGAGGGTGATAATTCACCCCTCCACTTT. Its translation is CSGGEGDNSPLHF. This chain uses TRBV29-1 with TRBJ1-6, with a tentative D call TRBD1 (5 bases). Germline lookup yields CDR1 SQVTM and CDR2 ANQGSEA. V was trimmed by 7 bases and J by 5 bases, leaving 12 bases between them. The length of the CDR3 is 13 residues.

The chain has TRBV5-6 and TRBJ2-2; 10 bases match TRBD1. Germline values: CDR1 SGHDT, CDR2 YYEEEE. CDR3 length: 16 amino acids. V shed 0 bases and J 5 bases; nucleotides not matched to a gene: 4. CDR3 protein: CASSLAGTGVTGELFF. For the CDR3, the DNA is TGTGCCAGCAGCTTGGCCGGGACAGGGGTGACCGGGGAGCTGTTTTTT.

The genes are TRBV2 and TRBJ1-4, with D possibly being TRBD1 (6 bases). V was clipped by 5 bases and J by 0 bases, with 13 bases between them. CDR3 length: 16 amino acids. Germline V CDR1 and CDR2: SNHLY, FYNNEI. The DNA of the CDR3 is TGTGCCAGCAGTCCGGGACACCCGGCAACTAATGAAAAACTGTTTTTT. Translated: CASSPGHPATNEKLFF.

The chain has TRBV10-1 and TRBJ2-7; 12 bases fit TRBD2. The CDR3 runs to 14 residues. The junction had 6 bases not matched to a gene; V was cut back by 7 bases and J by 5 bases. Germline V gene data show CDR1 as WNHNN and CDR2 as SYGVQD (reference sequence). The CDR3 nucleotides are TGCGCCAGCACCCCGGGACTAGCGGGCCACGAGCAGTACTTC. Encoded protein: CASTPGLAGHEQYF.

This chain joins TRBV19 and TRBJ2-7, with 10 bases that match TRBD2. The CDR3 consists of 14 residues. With 7 bases clipped from V and 5 bases from J, the junction kept 8 bases outside the gene matches. Germline V gene data show CDR1 as LNHDA and CDR2 as SQIVND (reference sequence). The CDR3 here is CASTRGTSDDEQYF. CDR3 DNA: TGTGCCAGTACCCGGGGGACTAGCGACGACGAGCAGTACTTC.

The gene calls are TRBV5-1 and TRBJ1-1; a possible D gene is TRBD1 (6 bases). The CDR3 runs 15 residues. Trimming removed 4 bases from V and 3 bases from J, with 16 bases in between. Germline assignment: CDR1 SGHRS and CDR2 YFSETQ. The CDR3 region has the DNA TGCGCCAGCAGCAGAGAAGGCGCAGGGGACACTGAAGCTTTCTTT. This encodes CASSREGAGDTEAFF.

CDR3 bases: TGTGCCAGCAGCTTAGACGGACAGGGGGAGGATACGCAGTATTTT. Translating gives CASSLDGQGEDTQYF. The chain joins TRBV11-2 to TRBJ2-3; TRBD1 matches 10 bases. J gave up 6 bases and V 0 bases, and 3 bases lay outside the gene matches. This CDR3 is 15 amino acids long. Germline loops: CDR1 SGHAT, CDR2 FQNNGV.

In DNA, the CDR3 is TGTGCCAGCAGTTTATGGGGGGCGGAGCAGTACTTC. It translates to CASSLWGAEQYF. The chain recombines TRBV28 with TRBJ2-7, with D possibly matching TRBD1 (6 bases). V lost 0 bases and J 7 bases, leaving 7 bases between the germline ends. Germline V CDR1 and CDR2: MDHEN, SYDVKM. The CDR3 covers 12 residues. The full variable domain, completed using reference TRBV28 and TRBJ2-7, is DVKVTQSSRYLVKRTGEKVFLECVQDMDHENMFWYRQDPGLGLRLIYFSYDVKMKEKGDIPEGYSVSREKKERFSLILESASTNQTSMYLCASSLWGAEQYFGPGTRLTVT.

The chain links TRBV5-1 to TRBJ2-1, with TRBD2 matching over 10 bases. This CDR3 has 14 residues. The V and J ends lost 5 bases and 15 bases, in that order; junction bases with no gene match: 14. The germline gives CDR1 SGHRS, CDR2 YFSETQ. The CDR3 is CASRDPSGGAPAFF. DNA of the CDR3: TGCGCCAGCAGGGATCCAAGCGGGGGGGCCCCGGCGTTCTTC. Full variable domain (rest looked up from reference TRBV5-1 and TRBJ2-1): KAGVTQTPRYLIKTRGQQVTLSCSPISGHRSVSWYQQTPGQGLQFLFEYFSETQRNKGNFPGRFSGRQFSNSRSEMNVSTLELGDSALYLCASRDPSGGAPAFFGPGTRLTVL.

V gene TRBV19 combines with J gene TRBJ1-1; TRBD1 aligns across 7 bases. Germline lookup yields CDR1 LNHDA and CDR2 SQIVND (reference sequence). The length of the CDR3 is 13 residues. The junction had 4 bases not matched to a gene; V was cut back by 6 bases and J by 3 bases. CDR3 residues: CASSSTGYTEAFF. CDR3 nucleotides: TGTGCCAGTAGCTCGACAGGGTACACTGAAGCTTTCTTT.

As concerns this clone: Sequence at one end of the junction differs from germline and may be a read error. J is TRBJ2-7 and V is TRBV28, with TRBD2 identical over 12 bases. The CDR3 is made up of 14 amino acids. Germline V gene lookup returns CDR1 MDHEN and CDR2 SYDVKM. The CDR3 DNA follows: TGTGCCAGCAGTCTAGGAGGGCTAGCGGGAGGGCCGAACTTC. The encoded protein is CASSLGGLAGGPNF. Complete variable domain (other parts from reference TRBV28 and TRBJ2-7): DVKVTQSSRYLVKRTGEKVFLECVQDMDHENMFWYRQDPGLGLRLIYFSYDVKMKEKGDIPEGYSVSREKKERFSLILESASTNQTSMYLCASSLGGLAGGPNFGPGTRLTVT.

The chain combines TRBV7-8 with TRBJ2-5, with D unclear. The V and J ends lost 8 bases and 1 base respectively, with 14 bases between them. Germline values: CDR1 SGHVS, CDR2 FQNEAQ. This CDR3 has 14 amino acids. CDR3 DNA: TGTGCCAGCCGCCGAGATCTAGGCCAAGAGACCCAGTACTTC. It encodes CASRRDLGQETQYF.

This clone appeared once. This chain uses TRBV28 with TRBJ2-4; D uncertain. This CDR3 region has 15 residues. Germline assignment: CDR1 MDHEN and CDR2 SYDVKM. V lost 6 bases and J lost 0, with 12 bases in between. The CDR3 bases are TGTGCCAGCAGCCCCTGGAGAATAGCCAAAAACATTCAGTACTTC. Translating it yields CASSPWRIAKNIQYF.

The genes are TRBV2 and TRBJ2-5; D not resolved. This CDR3 comprises 12 residues. V dropped 4 bases and J dropped 1 base, with 4 bases sitting between them. CDR1 SNHLY and CDR2 FYNNEI come from the germline V gene. CDR3 amino acids: CASSGSQETQYF. The CDR3 nucleotides read TGTGCCAGCAGTGGCAGCCAAGAGACCCAGTACTTC.

The chain links TRBV5-3 to TRBJ2-4, with TRBD1 matching 8 bases. Being an ORF, TRBV5-3 has a function that is uncertain. The CDR3 extends over 15 amino acids. The V gene end was trimmed by 0 bases and the J gene end by 7 bases; junction bases not matched to a gene: 6. Here the CDR3 DNA reads TGTGCCAGAAGCTTGGATCCCCGACAGGGGAACATTCAGTACTTC. As protein: CARSLDPRQGNIQYF.

The rearrangement joins TRBV27 to TRBJ2-7; 9 nucleotides agree with TRBD2. The CDR3 is 14 amino acids. Germline CDR1 is MNHEY and CDR2 is SMNVEV (reference sequence). V lost 4 bases and J lost 2; bases outside the gene matches: 3. CDR3: CASSSAGGTYEQYF. CDR3 DNA sequence: TGTGCCAGCAGTTCTGCGGGAGGGACCTACGAGCAGTACTTC.

The rearrangement joins TRBV28 to TRBJ1-2, with no clear D. The CDR3 sequence is 14 residues long. V lost 5 bases and J 5 bases, leaving 15 bases between the germline ends. Per the germline V gene, CDR1 is MDHEN and CDR2 is SYDVKM. The CDR3 bases are TGTGCCAGCAGTCTATCGGGATCTAGGTATGGCTACACCTTC. Its translation is CASSLSGSRYGYTF.

V gene TRBV27 combines with J gene TRBJ2-3; tentatively, D is TRBD2 (6 bases). This CDR3 is built from 15 residues. CDR1 is MNHEY and CDR2 is SMNVEV in the germline V gene (reference sequence). Trimming took 1 base from V and 8 from J, leaving 16 bases between them. CDR3 amino acids: CASSLWGERASTQYF. The CDR3 nucleotides read TGTGCCAGCAGTTTATGGGGGGAGAGGGCCTCTACGCAGTATTTT.